This T cell receptor (beta chain) was sequenced in a study of CD8 T cells in Susac syndrome. CD8+ and CD4+ blood T cells underwent TCR beta sequencing. Negative isolation was applied to CD8+ and CD4+ T cells, and FACS enrichment was applied to TEMRA cells. The CDR3 loop spans 15 amino acids. V lost 4 bases, J lost 3 bases, and 13 bases lay in between. Germline-derived CDR1 and CDR2 are MNHEY and SMNVEV (reference sequence). RNA was extracted with the RNeasy kit, and a quantity of roughly 0.5 to 1 ug was reverse transcribed using random hexamers. TCR beta CDR3 was amplified by immunoSEQ multiplex PCR. This amplification extended across 54 Vbeta and 13 Jbeta segments. TCRdb redid the calling of the immunoSEQ multiplex PCR reads with MiXCR, one entry per CDR3 protein. Seen here are 200,000 to 250,000 distinct CDR3 sequences, roughly 92% observed once, and the top ten hold roughly 0.13%.

The sequencing sample was made of CD8+ T cells from PBMCs. The genes are TRBV27 and TRBJ1-3, with TRBD1 as a possible D gene (5 bases). The receptor was derived from a human donor with multiple sclerosis. Here the CDR3 DNA reads TGTGCCAGCAGTTCCTTTTGGGGGATTGGAAACACCATATATTTT. It codes for CASSSFWGIGNTIYF.